This TCR beta chain was identified during a study of T-cell memory formation after mild COVID-19. Points on this clonotype: Its specificity is unknown.

Using constant-segment primers, 5'RACE produced TCR alpha and TCR beta cDNA libraries carrying sample barcodes and UMIs. TCRdb independently ran MiXCR on the 5' RACE reads; one entry per CDR3 protein. The table shows under 450,000 distinct CDR3 sequences, with 20% to 25% occurring only once. Findings and caveats of the study: Chiefly within CM and EM were the contracting CD4+ clones; CD8+ ones were within EMRA. Pre-infection memory held some responding clones, suggesting pre-existing cross-reactive T cells responded.

Trimming shortened V by 2 bases and J by 0 bases, and 6 bases separated the two germline ends. Germline assignment: CDR1 SGDLS and CDR2 YYNGEE. The CDR3 extends over 13 amino acids. Sequenced sample: PBMCs or a T cell subset sorted from them (not recorded which). V gene TRBV9 combines with J gene TRBJ2-7; no definite D call. The sequence was obtained from a man in his late teens or twenties who had mild COVID-19 (a few samples of this study predate the infection). Cell type and time point are not known. The CDR3 coding sequence is TGTGCCAGCAGCGTCTCCCACTCCTACGAGCAGTACTTC. Its translation is CASSVSHSYEQYF.